Listed below are T cell receptor beta chains from one sample, sequenced in a study of blood T cell repertoires in COVID-19. TCRdb's table, derived via immunoSEQ multiplex PCR, lists solely in-frame clones and lacks some. The sample has about 140,000 clones, approximately 80% seen once. The sequenced sample was PBMCs or T cells enriched from blood (not recorded which). These receptors were obtained from a young woman who had been exposed to COVID-19. The CDR3 runs from the conserved cysteine through the conserved F or W. The D gene is left open where the match is weak. A clone size is listed for some rows: how often the clone was seen (once, few, many), or a class if it is expanded.

d_gene: .; abundance: once; v_gene: TRBV5-1; j_gene: TRBJ1-2; CDR3aa: CASSLAAGRKDYGYTF; CDR3nt: TGCGCCAGCAGCTTGGCGGCAGGGCGGAAAGACTATGGCTACACCTTC
d_gene: TRBD1; abundance: .; v_gene: TRBV4-3; j_gene: TRBJ1-1; CDR3aa: CASSLLTGVNTEAFF; CDR3nt: TGCGCCAGCAGCCTCCTAACAGGGGTCAACACTGAAGCTTTCTTT
d_gene: TRBD2; abundance: .; v_gene: TRBV6-1; j_gene: TRBJ2-3; CDR3aa: CASSDQLAGAPLYF; CDR3nt: TGTGCCAGCAGTGACCAACTAGCGGGAGCCCCGCTGTATTTT
d_gene: .; abundance: .; v_gene: TRBV5-1; j_gene: TRBJ2-3; CDR3aa: CASSLLRGAGSTDTQYF; CDR3nt: TGCGCCAGCAGCTTGTTGCGGGGCGCGGGAAGCACAGATACGCAGTATTTT
d_gene: TRBD2; abundance: .; v_gene: TRBV7-9; j_gene: TRBJ2-1; CDR3aa: CASSTLAGSYNEQFF; CDR3nt: TGTGCCAGCAGCACTCTAGCGGGGTCCTACAATGAGCAGTTCTTC
d_gene: TRBD2; abundance: few; v_gene: TRBV6-5; j_gene: TRBJ2-3; CDR3aa: CASSYGAGAGTDTQYF; CDR3nt: TGTGCCAGCAGTTACGGGGCGGGAGCGGGCACAGATACGCAGTATTTT
d_gene: TRBD2; abundance: .; v_gene: TRBV7-3; j_gene: TRBJ2-1; CDR3aa: CASSEKRDYNEQFF; CDR3nt: TGTGCCAGCAGCGAGAAGCGGGACTACAATGAGCAGTTCTTC
d_gene: .; abundance: .; v_gene: TRBV6-4; j_gene: TRBJ1-3; CDR3aa: CASSATPPQGWRPYF; CDR3nt: TGTGCCAGCAGTGCCACTCCCCCCCAGGGCTGGCGCCCATATTTT
d_gene: .; abundance: .; v_gene: TRBV4-2; j_gene: TRBJ2-2; CDR3aa: CASSQETPFGELFF; CDR3nt: TGTGCCAGCAGCCAAGAAACTCCCTTCGGGGAGCTGTTTTTT
d_gene: .; abundance: .; v_gene: TRBV4-1; j_gene: TRBJ2-5; CDR3aa: CASSHSGGLETQYF; CDR3nt: TGCGCCAGCAGCCACAGTGGCGGTCTAGAGACCCAGTACTTC
d_gene: .; abundance: once; v_gene: TRBV6-5; j_gene: TRBJ2-1; CDR3aa: CASSPDRAYNEQFF; CDR3nt: TGTGCCAGCAGTCCGGACAGAGCTTACAATGAGCAGTTCTTC
d_gene: .; abundance: .; v_gene: TRBV7-9; j_gene: TRBJ1-2; CDR3aa: CASSLKQGGKGYTF; CDR3nt: TGTGCCAGCAGCTTAAAACAGGGTGGGAAAGGCTACACCTTC
d_gene: TRBD2; abundance: few; v_gene: TRBV19; j_gene: TRBJ2-1; CDR3aa: CASSIGTSGTYNEQFF; CDR3nt: TGTGCCAGTAGTATAGGGACTAGCGGAACCTACAATGAGCAGTTCTTC
d_gene: TRBD2; abundance: .; v_gene: TRBV19; j_gene: TRBJ2-5; CDR3aa: CASSRGDEETQYF; CDR3nt: TGTGCCAGTAGTCGGGGGGACGAAGAGACCCAGTACTTC
d_gene: .; abundance: .; v_gene: TRBV5-1; j_gene: TRBJ2-1; CDR3aa: CASSLSVVSAGHNEQFF; CDR3nt: TGCGCCAGCAGCTTGAGTGTCGTGTCGGCAGGTCACAATGAGCAGTTCTTC
d_gene: TRBD2; abundance: .; v_gene: TRBV11-1; j_gene: TRBJ2-3; CDR3aa: CASSSTSGTDTQYF; CDR3nt: TGTGCCAGCAGCTCGACTAGCGGGACAGATACGCAGTATTTT
d_gene: .; abundance: .; v_gene: TRBV9; j_gene: TRBJ2-1; CDR3aa: CASSGSGSNGEQFF; CDR3nt: TGTGCCAGCAGCGGTAGCGGTTCCAATGGGGAGCAGTTCTTC
d_gene: TRBD1; abundance: few; v_gene: TRBV4-2; j_gene: TRBJ1-6; CDR3aa: CASSQEGTGFSPLHF; CDR3nt: TGTGCCAGCAGCCAAGAGGGGACAGGTTTTTCACCCCTCCACTTT
d_gene: TRBD2; abundance: .; v_gene: TRBV4-2; j_gene: TRBJ2-7; CDR3aa: CASSQELAGGIYEQYF; CDR3nt: TGTGCCAGCAGCCAAGAGTTAGCGGGAGGAATCTACGAGCAGTACTTC
d_gene: TRBD2; abundance: .; v_gene: TRBV11-3; j_gene: TRBJ2-4; CDR3aa: CASSLGAGVSNIQYF; CDR3nt: TGTGCCAGCAGCTTAGGAGCGGGAGTTTCCAACATTCAGTACTTC
d_gene: .; abundance: .; v_gene: TRBV25-1; j_gene: TRBJ1-5; CDR3aa: CASSWRGSNQPQHF; CDR3nt: TGTGCCAGCAGTTGGAGGGGTAGCAATCAGCCCCAGCATTTT
d_gene: TRBD1; abundance: .; v_gene: TRBV7-2; j_gene: TRBJ1-6; CDR3aa: CASSPGTGTGSPLHF; CDR3nt: TGTGCCAGCAGCCCCGGGACAGGGACCGGTTCACCCCTCCACTTT
d_gene: TRBD1; abundance: .; v_gene: TRBV5-4; j_gene: TRBJ1-2; CDR3aa: CASRRTGGTGYTF; CDR3nt: TGTGCCAGCAGACGTACAGGGGGCACTGGCTACACCTTC
d_gene: .; abundance: .; v_gene: TRBV30; j_gene: TRBJ1-1; CDR3aa: CAWRRHENTEAFF; CDR3nt: TGTGCCTGGAGGAGGCATGAGAACACTGAAGCTTTCTTT
d_gene: .; abundance: .; v_gene: TRBV2; j_gene: TRBJ1-5; CDR3aa: CASHLSGNQPQHF; CDR3nt: TGTGCCAGCCATCTCTCGGGCAATCAGCCCCAGCATTTT
d_gene: .; abundance: .; v_gene: TRBV15; j_gene: TRBJ1-5; CDR3aa: CATSRDRSIDQPQHF; CDR3nt: TGTGCCACCAGCAGAGATCGGTCGATAGATCAGCCCCAGCATTTT
d_gene: TRBD1; abundance: .; v_gene: TRBV10-3; j_gene: TRBJ1-2; CDR3aa: CAIRAPGTALGYTF; CDR3nt: TGTGCCATCAGGGCGCCCGGGACAGCTCTTGGCTACACCTTC
d_gene: TRBD2; abundance: .; v_gene: TRBV5-1; j_gene: TRBJ2-3; CDR3aa: CASSLSSGSLSSTDTQYF; CDR3nt: TGCGCCAGCAGCCTGTCTAGCGGGAGCCTTTCTAGCACAGATACGCAGTATTTT
d_gene: TRBD1; abundance: .; v_gene: TRBV3-1/TRBV3-2; j_gene: TRBJ1-2; CDR3aa: CASSQDGDRGGYTF; CDR3nt: TGTGCCAGCAGCCAAGATGGGGACAGGGGTGGCTACACCTTC
d_gene: .; abundance: once; v_gene: TRBV29-1; j_gene: TRBJ2-2; CDR3aa: CSVVRGFTGELFF; CDR3nt: TGCAGCGTTGTCAGAGGGTTCACCGGGGAGCTGTTTTTT
d_gene: .; abundance: .; v_gene: TRBV5-1; j_gene: TRBJ1-2; CDR3aa: CASSLSGRVSYGYTF; CDR3nt: TGCGCCAGCAGCTTGTCGGGCAGGGTCAGTTATGGCTACACCTTC
d_gene: TRBD1; abundance: .; v_gene: TRBV7-8; j_gene: TRBJ1-4; CDR3aa: CASSPGMTGTATNEKLFF; CDR3nt: TGTGCCAGCAGCCCCGGGATGACCGGGACAGCAACTAATGAAAAACTGTTTTTT
d_gene: .; abundance: .; v_gene: TRBV15; j_gene: TRBJ1-3; CDR3aa: CATSRVKQDSSGNTIYF; CDR3nt: TGTGCCACCAGCAGAGTTAAACAGGATAGCTCTGGAAACACCATATATTTT
d_gene: TRBD2; abundance: .; v_gene: TRBV5-1; j_gene: TRBJ2-5; CDR3aa: CASSLGLADRYQETQYF; CDR3nt: TGCGCCAGCAGCTTGGGACTAGCGGACCGTTACCAAGAGACCCAGTACTTC
d_gene: .; abundance: .; v_gene: TRBV2; j_gene: TRBJ1-3; CDR3aa: CASSVDSGNTIYF; CDR3nt: TGTGCCAGCAGCGTAGACAGCGGAAACACCATATATTTT
d_gene: .; abundance: .; v_gene: TRBV12-3/TRBV12-4; j_gene: TRBJ1-5; CDR3aa: CASSLGGHQPQHF; CDR3nt: TGTGCCAGCAGTTTAGGAGGGCATCAGCCCCAGCATTTT
d_gene: .; abundance: .; v_gene: TRBV19; j_gene: TRBJ2-3; CDR3aa: CASSAQEQNTQYF; CDR3nt: TGTGCCAGTAGCGCCCAAGAGCAAAATACGCAGTATTTT
d_gene: TRBD1; abundance: .; v_gene: TRBV2; j_gene: TRBJ1-1; CDR3aa: CASSGGQYSTEAFF; CDR3nt: TGTGCCAGCAGTGGGGGACAGTATTCTACTGAAGCTTTCTTT
d_gene: TRBD2; abundance: once; v_gene: TRBV5-4; j_gene: TRBJ2-1; CDR3aa: CASSLDWTSDEQFF; CDR3nt: TGTGCCAGCAGCTTGGATTGGACTAGCGATGAGCAGTTCTTC
d_gene: TRBD1; abundance: .; v_gene: TRBV4-1; j_gene: TRBJ1-5; CDR3aa: CASSQEGVGQGGDQPQHF; CDR3nt: TGCGCCAGCAGCCAAGAAGGAGTCGGACAGGGGGGAGATCAGCCCCAGCATTTT
d_gene: TRBD2; abundance: .; v_gene: TRBV4-2; j_gene: TRBJ2-1; CDR3aa: CASSQDLTSGYNEQFF; CDR3nt: TGTGCCAGCAGCCAAGATTTAACTAGCGGATACAATGAGCAGTTCTTC
d_gene: TRBD1; abundance: .; v_gene: TRBV7-9; j_gene: TRBJ2-7; CDR3aa: CASSGDREQPAYEQYF; CDR3nt: TGTGCCAGCAGCGGTGACAGGGAACAACCCGCCTACGAGCAGTACTTC
d_gene: TRBD2; abundance: .; v_gene: TRBV27; j_gene: TRBJ2-7; CDR3aa: CASTGSQGLANAYEQYF; CDR3nt: TGTGCCAGCACGGGGAGTCAAGGACTAGCAAACGCCTACGAGCAGTACTTC
d_gene: .; abundance: .; v_gene: TRBV29-1; j_gene: TRBJ1-1; CDR3aa: CSVGTANTEAFF; CDR3nt: TGCAGCGTTGGGACAGCGAACACTGAAGCTTTCTTT
d_gene: TRBD1; abundance: .; v_gene: TRBV15; j_gene: TRBJ2-7; CDR3aa: CATSRDERGGAGEQYF; CDR3nt: TGTGCCACCAGCAGAGATGAGCGAGGGGGCGCTGGAGAGCAGTACTTC
d_gene: TRBD1; abundance: many; v_gene: TRBV19; j_gene: TRBJ1-2; CDR3aa: CASSPTGLYGYTF; CDR3nt: TGTGCCAGTAGTCCGACAGGGCTCTATGGCTACACCTTC
d_gene: TRBD1; abundance: once; v_gene: TRBV6-1; j_gene: TRBJ1-5; CDR3aa: CASSSQGAGQPQHF; CDR3nt: TGTGCCAGCAGTTCACAGGGGGCGGGGCAGCCCCAGCATTTT
d_gene: .; abundance: .; v_gene: TRBV21-1; j_gene: TRBJ1-5; CDR3aa: CASSKGRGYSNQPQHF; CDR3nt: TGTGCCAGCAGCAAAGGTAGGGGGTATAGCAATCAGCCCCAGCATTTT
d_gene: TRBD2; abundance: .; v_gene: TRBV10-2; j_gene: TRBJ2-1; CDR3aa: CASSETAGSSYNEQFF; CDR3nt: TGCGCCAGCAGTGAGACAGCGGGGTCCTCCTACAATGAGCAGTTCTTC
d_gene: TRBD2; abundance: medium-sized; v_gene: TRBV4-1; j_gene: TRBJ2-7; CDR3aa: CASSLGLAGREQYF; CDR3nt: TGCGCCAGCAGCCTGGGACTAGCGGGACGGGAGCAGTACTTC
d_gene: .; abundance: .; v_gene: TRBV6-1; j_gene: TRBJ2-5; CDR3aa: CASSEASGAGHYQETQYF; CDR3nt: TGTGCCAGCAGTGAAGCAAGCGGGGCGGGACATTACCAAGAGACCCAGTACTTC
d_gene: .; abundance: .; v_gene: TRBV9; j_gene: TRBJ2-1; CDR3aa: CASSPLGAYTYNEQFF; CDR3nt: TGTGCCAGCAGCCCACTGGGAGCGTATACCTACAATGAGCAGTTCTTC
d_gene: TRBD1; abundance: .; v_gene: TRBV4-3; j_gene: TRBJ1-3; CDR3aa: CASSKDRVPGNTIYF; CDR3nt: TGCGCCAGCAGCAAGGACAGGGTCCCTGGAAACACCATATATTTT